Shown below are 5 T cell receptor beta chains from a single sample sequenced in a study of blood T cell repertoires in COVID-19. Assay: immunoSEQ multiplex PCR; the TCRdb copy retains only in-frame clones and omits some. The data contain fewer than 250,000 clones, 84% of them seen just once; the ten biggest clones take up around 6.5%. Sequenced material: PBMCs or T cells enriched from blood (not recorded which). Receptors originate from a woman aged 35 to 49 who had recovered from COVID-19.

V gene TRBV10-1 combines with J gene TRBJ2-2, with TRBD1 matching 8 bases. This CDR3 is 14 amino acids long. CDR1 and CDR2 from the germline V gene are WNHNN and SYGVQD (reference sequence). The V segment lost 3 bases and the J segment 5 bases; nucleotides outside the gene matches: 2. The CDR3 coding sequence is TGCGCCAGCAGTGAACAGGGGGGAACCGGGGAGCTGTTTTTT. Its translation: CASSEQGGTGELFF.

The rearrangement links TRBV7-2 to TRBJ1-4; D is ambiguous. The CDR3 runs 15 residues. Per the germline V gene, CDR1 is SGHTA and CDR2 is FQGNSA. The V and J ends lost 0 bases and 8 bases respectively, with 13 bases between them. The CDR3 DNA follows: TGTGCCAGCAGCTTAGCGGCGGAAGGTTGGGAAAAACTGTTTTTT. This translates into CASSLAAEGWEKLFF.

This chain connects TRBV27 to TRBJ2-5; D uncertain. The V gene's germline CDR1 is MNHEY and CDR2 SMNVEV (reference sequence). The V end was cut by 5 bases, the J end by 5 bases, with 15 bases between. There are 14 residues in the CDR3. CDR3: CASSTHRVPETQYF. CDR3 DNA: TGTGCCAGCAGTACCCATCGAGTACCGGAGACCCAGTACTTC.

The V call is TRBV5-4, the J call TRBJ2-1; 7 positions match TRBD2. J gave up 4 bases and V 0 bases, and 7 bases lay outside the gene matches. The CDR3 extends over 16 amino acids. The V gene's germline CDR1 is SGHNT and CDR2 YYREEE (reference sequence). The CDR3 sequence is CASSLAGRERYNEQFF. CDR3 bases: TGTGCCAGCAGCTTGGCCGGGCGGGAGAGGTACAATGAGCAGTTCTTC.

CDR3 protein: CASSPLTGDYGYTF. CDR3 bases: TGTGCCAGCTCACCACTAACAGGGGACTATGGCTACACCTTC. The chain uses TRBV18 and TRBJ1-2, with TRBD1 matching 7 bases. This CDR3 spans 14 amino acids. CDR1 is KGHSH and CDR2 is LQKENI in the germline V gene. The trim removed 1 base at V and 3 bases at J, leaving 2 bases unmatched.